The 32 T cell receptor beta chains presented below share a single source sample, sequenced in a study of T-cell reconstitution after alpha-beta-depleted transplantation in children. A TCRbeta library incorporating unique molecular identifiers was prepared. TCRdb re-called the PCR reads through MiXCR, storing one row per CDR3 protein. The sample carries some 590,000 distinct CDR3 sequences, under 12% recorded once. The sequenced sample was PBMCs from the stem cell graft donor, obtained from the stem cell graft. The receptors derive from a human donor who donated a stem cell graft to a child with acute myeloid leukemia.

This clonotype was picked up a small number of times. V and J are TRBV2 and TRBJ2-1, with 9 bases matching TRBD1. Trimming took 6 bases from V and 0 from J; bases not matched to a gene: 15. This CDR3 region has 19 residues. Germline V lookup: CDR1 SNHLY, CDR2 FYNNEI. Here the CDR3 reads CASRNWTGAWEGSYNEQFF. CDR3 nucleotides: TGTGCCAGCAGAAATTGGACAGGGGCGTGGGAGGGCTCCTACAATGAGCAGTTCTTC. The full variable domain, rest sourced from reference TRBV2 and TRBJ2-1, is EPEVTQTPSHQVTQMGQEVILRCVPISNHLYFYWYRQILGQKVEFLVSFYNNEISEKSEIFDDQFSVERPDGSNFTLKIRSTKLEDSAMYFCASRNWTGAWEGSYNEQFFGPGTRLTVL.

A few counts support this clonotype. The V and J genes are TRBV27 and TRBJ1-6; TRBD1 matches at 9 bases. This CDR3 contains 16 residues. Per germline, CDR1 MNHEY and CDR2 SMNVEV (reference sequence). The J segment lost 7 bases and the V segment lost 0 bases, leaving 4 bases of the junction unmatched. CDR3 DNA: TGTGCCAGCAGTTTATCGACAGGGGGTTGGAATTCACCCCTCCACTTT. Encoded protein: CASSLSTGGWNSPLHF.

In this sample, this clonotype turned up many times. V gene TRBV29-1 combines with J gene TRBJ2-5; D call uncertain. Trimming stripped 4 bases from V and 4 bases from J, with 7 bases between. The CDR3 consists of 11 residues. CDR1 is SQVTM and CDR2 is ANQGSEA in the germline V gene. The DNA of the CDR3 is TGCAGCGTTGGGGTAGCAGAGACCCAGTACTTC. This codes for CSVGVAETQYF. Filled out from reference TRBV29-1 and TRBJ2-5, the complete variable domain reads SAVISQKPSRDICQRGTSLTIQCQVDSQVTMMFWYRQQPGQSLTLIATANQGSEATYESGFVIDKFPISRPNLTFSTLTVSNMSPEDSSIYLCSVGVAETQYFGPGTRLLVL.

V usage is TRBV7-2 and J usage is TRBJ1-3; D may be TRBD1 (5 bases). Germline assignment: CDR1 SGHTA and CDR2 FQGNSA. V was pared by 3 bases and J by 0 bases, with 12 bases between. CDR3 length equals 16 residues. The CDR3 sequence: CASSLLGTDSGNTIYF. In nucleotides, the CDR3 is TGTGCCAGCAGCTTGTTGGGGACTGACTCTGGAAACACCATATATTTT.

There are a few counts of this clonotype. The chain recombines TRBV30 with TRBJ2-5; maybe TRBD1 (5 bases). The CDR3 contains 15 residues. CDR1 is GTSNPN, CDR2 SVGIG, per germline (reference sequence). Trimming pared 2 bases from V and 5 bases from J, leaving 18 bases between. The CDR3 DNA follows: TGTGCCTGGAGTAGGTTAACAGGACCCACGGAGACCCAGTACTTC. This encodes CAWSRLTGPTETQYF.

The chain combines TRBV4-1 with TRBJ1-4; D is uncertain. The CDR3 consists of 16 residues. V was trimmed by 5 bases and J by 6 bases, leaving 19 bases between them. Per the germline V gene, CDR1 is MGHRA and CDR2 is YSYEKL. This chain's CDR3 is CASSAPATPGDEKLFF. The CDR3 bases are TGCGCCAGCAGCGCCCCGGCAACCCCTGGTGATGAAAAACTGTTTTTT.

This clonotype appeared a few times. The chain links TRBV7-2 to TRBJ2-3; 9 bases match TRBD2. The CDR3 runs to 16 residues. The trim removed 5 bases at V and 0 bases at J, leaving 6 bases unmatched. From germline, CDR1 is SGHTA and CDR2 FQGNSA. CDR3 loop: CASSRQGTSSTDTQYF. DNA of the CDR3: TGTGCCAGCAGCCGTCAGGGGACTAGCAGCACAGATACGCAGTATTTT.

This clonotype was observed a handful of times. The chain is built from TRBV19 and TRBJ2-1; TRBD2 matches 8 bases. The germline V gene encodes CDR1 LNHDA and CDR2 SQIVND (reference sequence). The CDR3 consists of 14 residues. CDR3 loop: CDFITSGSYNEQFF. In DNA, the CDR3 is TGTGACTTCATTACTAGCGGTTCCTACAATGAGCAGTTCTTC.

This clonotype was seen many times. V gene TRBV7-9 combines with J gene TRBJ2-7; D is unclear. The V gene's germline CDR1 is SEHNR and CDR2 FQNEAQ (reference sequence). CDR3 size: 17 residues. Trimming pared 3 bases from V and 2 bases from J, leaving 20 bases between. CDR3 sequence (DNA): TGTGCCAGCAGCTTTGCCCTAGAAAGTAGGGAAGCCTACGAGCAGTACTTC. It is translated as CASSFALESREAYEQYF.

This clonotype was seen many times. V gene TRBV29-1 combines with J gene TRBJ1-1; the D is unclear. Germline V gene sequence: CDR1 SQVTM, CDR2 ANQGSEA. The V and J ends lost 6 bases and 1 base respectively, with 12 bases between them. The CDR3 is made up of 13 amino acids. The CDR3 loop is CSVGHRGNTEAFF. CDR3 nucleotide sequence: TGCAGCGTGGGCCACAGAGGGAACACTGAAGCTTTCTTT.

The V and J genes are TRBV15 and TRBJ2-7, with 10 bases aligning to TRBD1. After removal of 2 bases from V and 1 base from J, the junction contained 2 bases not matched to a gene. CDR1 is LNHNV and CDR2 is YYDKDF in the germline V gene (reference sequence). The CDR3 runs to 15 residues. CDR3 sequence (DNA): TGTGCCACCAGCAGACCGGGACAGGGGTCCTACGAGCAGTACTTC. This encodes CATSRPGQGSYEQYF.

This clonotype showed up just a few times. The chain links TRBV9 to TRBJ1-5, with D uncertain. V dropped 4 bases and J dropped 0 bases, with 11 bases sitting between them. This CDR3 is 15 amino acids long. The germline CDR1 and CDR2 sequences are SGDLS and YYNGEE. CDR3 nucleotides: TGTGCCAGCAGCCAAGAGGGTTATAGCAATCAGCCCCAGCATTTT. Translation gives CASSQEGYSNQPQHF.

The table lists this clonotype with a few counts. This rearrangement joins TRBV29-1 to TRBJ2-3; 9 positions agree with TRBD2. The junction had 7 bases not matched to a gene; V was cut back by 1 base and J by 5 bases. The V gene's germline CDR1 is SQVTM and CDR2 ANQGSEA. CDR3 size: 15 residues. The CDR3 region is CSVEGAGGSLDTQYF. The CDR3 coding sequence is TGCAGCGTTGAAGGGGCGGGAGGGAGTCTAGATACGCAGTATTTT.

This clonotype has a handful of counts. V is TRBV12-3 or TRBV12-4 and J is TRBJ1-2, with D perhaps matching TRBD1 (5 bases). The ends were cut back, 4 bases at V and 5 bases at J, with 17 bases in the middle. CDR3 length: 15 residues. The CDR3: CASSSPGRGSYGYTF. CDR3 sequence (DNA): TGTGCCAGCAGTTCTCCGGGACGGGGGTCTTATGGCTACACCTTC.

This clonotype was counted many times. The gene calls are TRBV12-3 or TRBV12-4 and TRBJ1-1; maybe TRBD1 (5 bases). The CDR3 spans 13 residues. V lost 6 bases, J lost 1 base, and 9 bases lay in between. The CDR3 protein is CASSLTGNTEAFF. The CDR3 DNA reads TGTGCCAGCAGCTTAACAGGGAACACTGAAGCTTTCTTT.

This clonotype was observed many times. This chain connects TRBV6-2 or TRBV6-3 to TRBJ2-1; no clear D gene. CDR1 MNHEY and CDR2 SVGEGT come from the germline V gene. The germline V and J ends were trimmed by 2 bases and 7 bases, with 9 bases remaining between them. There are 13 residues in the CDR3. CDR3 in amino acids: CASSYGLKNEQFF. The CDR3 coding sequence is TGTGCCAGCAGTTACGGGCTCAAGAATGAGCAGTTCTTC.

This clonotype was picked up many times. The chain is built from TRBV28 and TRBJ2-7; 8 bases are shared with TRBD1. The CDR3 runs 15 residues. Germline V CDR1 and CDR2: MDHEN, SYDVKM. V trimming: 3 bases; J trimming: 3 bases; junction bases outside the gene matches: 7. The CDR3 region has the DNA TGTGCCAGCAGTTTTGGAGGGACAGGAGGCTACGAGCAGTACTTC. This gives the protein CASSFGGTGGYEQYF.

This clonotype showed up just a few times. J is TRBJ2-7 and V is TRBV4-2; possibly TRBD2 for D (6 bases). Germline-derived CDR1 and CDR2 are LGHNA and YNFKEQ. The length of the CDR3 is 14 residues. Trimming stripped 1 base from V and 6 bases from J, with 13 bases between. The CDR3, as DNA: TGTGCCAGCAGCCAAGTTTGGCTAGCGAGCGAGCAGTACTTC. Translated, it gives CASSQVWLASEQYF.

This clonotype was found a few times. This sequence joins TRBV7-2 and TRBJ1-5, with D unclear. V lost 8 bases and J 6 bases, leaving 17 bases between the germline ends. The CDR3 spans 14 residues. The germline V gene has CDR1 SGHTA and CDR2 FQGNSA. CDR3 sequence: CASDWGKSGQPQHF. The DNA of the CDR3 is TGTGCCAGCGACTGGGGTAAGAGTGGTCAGCCCCAGCATTTT.

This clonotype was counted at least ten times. Here the CDR3 DNA reads TGTGCCAGCAGCCGATACGGGACAGCTAACACTGAAGCTTTCTTT. Protein sequence: CASSRYGTANTEAFF. The rearrangement joins TRBV12-3 or TRBV12-4 to TRBJ1-1; the match to TRBD1 covers 7 bases. V was clipped by 6 bases and J by 2 bases; unmatched bases: 9. The CDR3 is 15 residues long.

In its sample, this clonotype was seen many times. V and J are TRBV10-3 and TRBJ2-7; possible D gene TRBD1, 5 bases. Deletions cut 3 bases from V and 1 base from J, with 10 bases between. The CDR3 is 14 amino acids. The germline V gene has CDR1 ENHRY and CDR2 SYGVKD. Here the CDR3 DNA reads TGTGCCATCAGTGAAGACAGACAATCCTACGAGCAGTACTTC. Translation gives CAISEDRQSYEQYF.

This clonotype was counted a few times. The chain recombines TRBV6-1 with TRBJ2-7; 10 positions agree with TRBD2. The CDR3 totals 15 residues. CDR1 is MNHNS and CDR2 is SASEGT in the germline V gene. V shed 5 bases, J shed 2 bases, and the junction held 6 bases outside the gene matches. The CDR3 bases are TGTGCCAGCAGTCGTCGACTAGCGGGCACCTACGAGCAGTACTTC. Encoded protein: CASSRRLAGTYEQYF.

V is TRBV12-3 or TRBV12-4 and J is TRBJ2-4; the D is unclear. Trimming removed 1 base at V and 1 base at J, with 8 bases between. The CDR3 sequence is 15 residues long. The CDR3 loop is CASSLGGRAKNIQYF. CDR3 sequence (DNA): TGTGCCAGCAGTTTAGGGGGAAGGGCCAAAAACATTCAGTACTTC.

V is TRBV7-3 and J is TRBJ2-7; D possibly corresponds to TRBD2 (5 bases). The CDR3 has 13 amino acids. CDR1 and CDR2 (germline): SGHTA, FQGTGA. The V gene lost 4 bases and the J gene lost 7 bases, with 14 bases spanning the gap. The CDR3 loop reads CASSSWAPGEQYF. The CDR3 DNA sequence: TGTGCCAGCAGCTCCTGGGCCCCGGGGGAGCAGTACTTC.

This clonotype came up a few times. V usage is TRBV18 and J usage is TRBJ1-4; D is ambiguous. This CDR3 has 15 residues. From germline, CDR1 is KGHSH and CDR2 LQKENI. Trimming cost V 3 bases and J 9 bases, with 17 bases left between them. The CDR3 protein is CASSPLEARSKKLFF. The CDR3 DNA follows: TGTGCCAGCTCACCTCTGGAGGCGCGGAGCAAAAAACTGTTTTTT.

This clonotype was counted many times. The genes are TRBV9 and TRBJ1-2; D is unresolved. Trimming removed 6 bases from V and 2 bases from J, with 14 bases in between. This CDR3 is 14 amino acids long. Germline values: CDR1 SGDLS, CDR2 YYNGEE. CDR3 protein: CASKKEGSNYGYTF. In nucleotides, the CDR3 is TGTGCCAGCAAAAAGGAGGGTTCCAACTATGGCTACACCTTC.

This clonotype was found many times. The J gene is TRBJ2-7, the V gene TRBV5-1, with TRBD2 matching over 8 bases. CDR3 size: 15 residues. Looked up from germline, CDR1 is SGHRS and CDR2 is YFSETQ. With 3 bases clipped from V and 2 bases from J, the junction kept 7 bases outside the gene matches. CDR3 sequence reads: CASSWSGTRTYEQYF. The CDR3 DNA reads TGCGCCAGCAGCTGGTCCGGGACTAGGACCTACGAGCAGTACTTC.

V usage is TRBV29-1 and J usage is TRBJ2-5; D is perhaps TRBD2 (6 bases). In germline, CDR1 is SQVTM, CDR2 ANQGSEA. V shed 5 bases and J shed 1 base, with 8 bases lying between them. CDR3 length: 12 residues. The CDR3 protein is CSVLAVQETQYF. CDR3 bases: TGCAGCGTTTTAGCGGTCCAAGAGACCCAGTACTTC.

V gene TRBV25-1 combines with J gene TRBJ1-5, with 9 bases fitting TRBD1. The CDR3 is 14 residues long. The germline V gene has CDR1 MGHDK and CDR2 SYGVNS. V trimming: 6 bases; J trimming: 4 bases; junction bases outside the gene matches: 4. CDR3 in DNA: TGTGCCAGCAGGGGGACAGGGAGTAATCAGCCCCAGCATTTT. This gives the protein CASRGTGSNQPQHF. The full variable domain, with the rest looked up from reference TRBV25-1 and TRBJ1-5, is EADIYQTPRYLVIGTGKKITLECSQTMGHDKMYWYQQDPGMELHLIHYSYGVNSTEKGDLSSESTVSRIRTEHFPLTLESARPSHTSQYLCASRGTGSNQPQHFGDGTRLSIL.

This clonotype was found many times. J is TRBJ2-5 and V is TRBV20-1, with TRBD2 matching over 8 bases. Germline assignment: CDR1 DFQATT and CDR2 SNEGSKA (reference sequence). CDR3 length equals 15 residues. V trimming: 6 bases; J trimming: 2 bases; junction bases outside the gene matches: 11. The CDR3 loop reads CSAEPGGTPQETQYF. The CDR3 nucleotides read TGCAGTGCAGAGCCGGGGGGGACACCTCAAGAGACCCAGTACTTC.

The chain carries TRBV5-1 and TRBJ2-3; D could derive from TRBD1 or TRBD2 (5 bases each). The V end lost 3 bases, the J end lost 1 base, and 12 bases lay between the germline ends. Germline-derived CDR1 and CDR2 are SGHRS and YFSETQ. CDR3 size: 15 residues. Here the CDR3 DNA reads TGCGCCAGCAGCTGGGGCCAGGGACGCACAGATACGCAGTATTTT. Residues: CASSWGQGRTDTQYF.

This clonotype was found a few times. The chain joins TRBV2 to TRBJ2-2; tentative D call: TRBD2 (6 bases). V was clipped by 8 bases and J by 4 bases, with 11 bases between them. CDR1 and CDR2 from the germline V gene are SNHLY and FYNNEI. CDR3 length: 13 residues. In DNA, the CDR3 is TGTGCCAGCGGTCGCGGGACCACCGGGGAGCTGTTTTTT. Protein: CASGRGTTGELFF.